The clone carrying this T cell receptor (beta chain) was found many times. Antigen: not known. Researchers built TCR beta libraries using quantitative 5'-RACE with molecular barcodes. TCRdb redid the calling of the 5' RACE reads with MiXCR, one entry per CDR3 protein. The table shows some 140,000 distinct CDR3 sequences, with roughly 8% occurring only once. The data stem from a study of CD8 T cells in ankylosing spondylitis. J lost 10 bases, V lost 0 bases, and 6 bases had no gene match. Germline V gene lookup returns CDR1 SGHNT and CDR2 YYREEE (reference sequence). CDR3 length: 14 residues. General study results and limits: Several highly homologous variants made up a TCR beta motif, and this motif appeared characteristic of ankylosing spondylitis blood. A CD8+ phenotype characterized the disease-linked clones, which were relatively rare in peripheral blood. Past research had described some motif variants in reactive arthritis synovial fluid and blood.

The chain carries TRBV5-4 and TRBJ2-1; TRBD2 aligns across 8 bases. This clonotype was obtained from a male donor with ankylosing spondylitis. The sequenced sample was synovial fluid, either unsorted or a sorted T cell fraction (not recorded which). The chain's CDR3 is CASSLARRGGEQFF. CDR3 DNA sequence: TGTGCCAGCAGCTTGGCCCGCCGGGGGGGGGAGCAGTTCTTC.